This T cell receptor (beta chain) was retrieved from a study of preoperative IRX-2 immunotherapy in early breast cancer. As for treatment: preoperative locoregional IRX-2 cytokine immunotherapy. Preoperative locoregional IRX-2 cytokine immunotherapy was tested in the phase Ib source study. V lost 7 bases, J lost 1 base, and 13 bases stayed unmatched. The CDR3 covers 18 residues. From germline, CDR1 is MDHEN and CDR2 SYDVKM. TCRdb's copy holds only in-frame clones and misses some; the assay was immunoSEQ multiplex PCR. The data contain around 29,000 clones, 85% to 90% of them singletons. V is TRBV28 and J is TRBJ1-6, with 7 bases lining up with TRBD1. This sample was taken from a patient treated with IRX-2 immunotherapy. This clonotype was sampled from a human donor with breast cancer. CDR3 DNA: TGTGCCAGCACCGGGCAGGGGGAAGAAGTTTCCTATAATTCACCCCTCCACTTT. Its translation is CASTGQGEEVSYNSPLHF.